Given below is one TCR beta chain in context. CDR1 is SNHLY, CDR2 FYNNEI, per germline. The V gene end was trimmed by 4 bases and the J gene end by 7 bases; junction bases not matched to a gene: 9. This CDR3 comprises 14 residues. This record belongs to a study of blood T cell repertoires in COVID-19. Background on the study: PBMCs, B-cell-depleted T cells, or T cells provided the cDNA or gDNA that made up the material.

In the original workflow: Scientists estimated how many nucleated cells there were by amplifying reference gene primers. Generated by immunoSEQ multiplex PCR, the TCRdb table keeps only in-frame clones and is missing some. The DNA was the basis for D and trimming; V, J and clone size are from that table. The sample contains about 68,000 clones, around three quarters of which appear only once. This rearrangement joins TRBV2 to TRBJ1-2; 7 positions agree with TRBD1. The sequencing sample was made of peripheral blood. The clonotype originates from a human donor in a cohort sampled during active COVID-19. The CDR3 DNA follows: TGTGCCAGCAGTGGAACGACAGGGACGGCTGGCTACACCTTC. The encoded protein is CASSGTTGTAGYTF.